Listed below are T cell receptor beta chains from one sample, sequenced in a study of beta chain features in type 1 diabetes. Clones were read by immunoSEQ multiplex PCR, and TCRdb kept only the in-frame ones, dropping some. The sample records about 260,000 clones, around 65% being singletons. The specimen was naive CD4+ T cells from blood. These receptors originate from a man aged 30 to 45 in good health. Each CDR3 is given with its conserved first and last residue. The order of the fields is D gene, J gene, clone size, V gene, CDR3 DNA, CDR3 protein. D genes are given only for firm matches. Only part of the rows carry a size: once, few, many, or a class if the clone is expanded.

- TRBJ2-3 - TRBV18 TGTGCCAGCTCACCAGGGACCTGGGCAGATACGCAGTATTTT CASSPGTWADTQYF
TRBD1 TRBJ2-6 - TRBV5-6 TGTGCCAGCAGCCCCGTGGGGACAGGCTTCTCTGGGGCCAACGTCCTGACTTTC CASSPVGTGFSGANVLTF
- TRBJ2-5 once TRBV30 TGTGCCGGACGGAAAGAGACCCAGTACTTC CAGRKETQYF
- TRBJ2-5 few TRBV29-1 TGCAGCGTTGTAGGAGACGCGGAGACCCAGTACTTC CSVVGDAETQYF
- TRBJ1-1 - TRBV30 TGTGCCTGGAGTGTACTTAAGAACACTGAAGCTTTCTTT CAWSVLKNTEAFF
- TRBJ2-3 - TRBV29-1 TGCAGCGTTGCCGGGATCCCCACAGATACGCAGTATTTT CSVAGIPTDTQYF
- TRBJ2-3 - TRBV6-5 TGTGCCAGCGGGGTTTGGGACGGCACAGATACGCAGTATTTT CASGVWDGTDTQYF
- TRBJ2-5 - TRBV7-2 TGTGCCAGCAGCAGGGGTACCCAGGAGACCCAGTACTTC CASSRGTQETQYF
- TRBJ2-1 - TRBV29-1 TGCAGCGTTGACCCTAGGAGCTCCTACAATGAGCAGTTCTTC CSVDPRSSYNEQFF
TRBD1 TRBJ2-5 - TRBV30 TGTGCCTGGAGTGTCCCTCGGCAGGGGGCTCGGCAAGAGACCCAGTACTTC CAWSVPRQGARQETQYF
TRBD2 TRBJ2-3 - TRBV28 TGTGCCAGCGGACGGCCGGGGGGAGGGCCAGGAGATACGCAGTATTTT CASGRPGGGPGDTQYF
- TRBJ2-7 - TRBV6-5 TGTGCCAGCAGTTACTCGCGGACAGCCTTCTCGTACGAGCAGTACTTC CASSYSRTAFSYEQYF
- TRBJ2-7 - TRBV29-1 TGCAGCGGTGAAAGGCGCCTAGGGAGCGAGCAGTACTTC CSGERRLGSEQYF
- TRBJ2-3 once TRBV7-2 TGTGCCAGCAGCCCCGAGCGAAGAGATACGCAGTATTTT CASSPERRDTQYF
TRBD2 TRBJ2-5 - TRBV7-2 TGTGCCAGCAGCTTAGGACTAGCGGGAGGGGCCGAGACCCAGTACTTC CASSLGLAGGAETQYF
TRBD1 TRBJ2-7 - TRBV30 TGTGCCTGGAGAACAGGGGTCTACGAGCAGTACTTC CAWRTGVYEQYF
- TRBJ2-7 - TRBV29-1 TGCAGCGTGATACGGGAACCCGAGCAGTACTTC CSVIREPEQYF
- TRBJ2-3 - TRBV2 TGTGCCAGCAGTGATGGCGTGACAGATACGCAGTATTTT CASSDGVTDTQYF